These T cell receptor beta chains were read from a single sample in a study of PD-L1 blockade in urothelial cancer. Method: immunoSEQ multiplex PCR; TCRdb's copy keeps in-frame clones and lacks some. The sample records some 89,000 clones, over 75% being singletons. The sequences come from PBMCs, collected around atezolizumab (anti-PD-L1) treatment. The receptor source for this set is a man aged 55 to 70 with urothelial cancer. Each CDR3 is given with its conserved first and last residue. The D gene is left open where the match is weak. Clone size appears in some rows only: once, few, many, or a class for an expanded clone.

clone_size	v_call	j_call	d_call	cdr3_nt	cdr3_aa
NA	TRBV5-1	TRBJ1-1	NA	TGCGCCAGCAAAGAGGGGGTGAACACTGAAGCTTTCTTT	CASKEGVNTEAFF
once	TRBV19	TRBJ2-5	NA	TGTGCCAGTAGTATAGGGCGGGGAGTAGAGACCCAGTACTTC	CASSIGRGVETQYF
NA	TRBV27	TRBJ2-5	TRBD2	TGTGCCAGCAGTTTAATGTGGGAGGGCCCCCGAGAGACCCAGTACTTC	CASSLMWEGPRETQYF
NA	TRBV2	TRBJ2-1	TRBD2	TGTGCCACCGAGGGGTGGCGGGGGGGCTCGAGTGAGCAGTTCTTC	CATEGWRGGSSEQFF
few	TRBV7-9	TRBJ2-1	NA	TGTGCCAGCAGGTTTGGTGCGGGATCGGCGGTTGAGCAGTTCTTC	CASRFGAGSAVEQFF
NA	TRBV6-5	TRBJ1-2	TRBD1	TGTGCCAGCAGTTACTCGAGTACCAGGGGGCTTGGCTACACCTTC	CASSYSSTRGLGYTF
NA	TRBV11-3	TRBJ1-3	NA	TGTGCCAGCAGCAAGAACGGGGACTCTGGAAACACCATATATTTT	CASSKNGDSGNTIYF
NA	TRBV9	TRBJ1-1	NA	TGTGCCAGCAGGGTTTCAGGGGACACTGAAGCTTTCTTT	CASRVSGDTEAFF
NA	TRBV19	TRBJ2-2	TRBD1	TGTGCCAGCTCCGGGACAGCGAACACCGGGGAGCTGTTTTTT	CASSGTANTGELFF
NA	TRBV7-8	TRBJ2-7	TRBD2	TGTGCCAGCAGCTGGAGCGGGAGGCTTGAGCAGCAGTACTTC	CASSWSGRLEQQYF
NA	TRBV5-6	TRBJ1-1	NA	TGTGCCAGCAGCTTGGGGTCGACAGGGAACACTGAAGCTTTCTTT	CASSLGSTGNTEAFF
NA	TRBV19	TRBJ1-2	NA	TGTGCCAGTAGACCCCCTCATTCCGCGGGTAACTATGGCTACACCTTC	CASRPPHSAGNYGYTF
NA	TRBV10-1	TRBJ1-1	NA	TGCGCCAGCAGTGAGGAGCCCGCTGAAGCTTTCTTT	CASSEEPAEAFF
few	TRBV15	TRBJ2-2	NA	TGTGCCACCAGCAGAGATTCCGGGGGGCGGGTCACCGGGGAGCTGTTTTTT	CATSRDSGGRVTGELFF
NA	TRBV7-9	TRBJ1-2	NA	TGTGCCAGCAGCCCTCATGACAGGTTGGGTGGCTACACCTTC	CASSPHDRLGGYTF
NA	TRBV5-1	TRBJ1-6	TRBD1	TGCGCCAGCAGCTTGGAGACAGGGGCCAATTCACCCCTCCACTTT	CASSLETGANSPLHF